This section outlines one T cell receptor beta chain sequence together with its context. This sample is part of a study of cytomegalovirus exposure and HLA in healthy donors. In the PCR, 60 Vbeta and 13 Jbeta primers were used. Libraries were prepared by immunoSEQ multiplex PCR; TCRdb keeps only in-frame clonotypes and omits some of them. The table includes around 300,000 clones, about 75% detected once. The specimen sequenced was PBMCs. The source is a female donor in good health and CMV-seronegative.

As DNA, the CDR3 is TGTGCCAGTAGCTTAAGGGGAGGGGGGGATCAGCCCCAGCATTTT. This encodes CASSLRGGGDQPQHF. The chain links TRBV19 to TRBJ1-5, with D possibly being TRBD1 (6 bases). CDR1 is LNHDA and CDR2 is SQIVND in the germline V gene (reference sequence). This CDR3 is 15 amino acids long. V was clipped by 6 bases and J by 5 bases, with 17 bases between them.